Reported below is one T cell receptor (beta chain). This specimen belongs to a study of cytomegalovirus exposure and HLA in healthy donors. Using immunoSEQ multiplex PCR, the repertoire was profiled, and TCRdb retains in-frame clones only, with some absent. The sample yields 80,000 to 100,000 clones, about 90% seen once. The CDR3 loop spans 16 amino acids. CDR1 is MNHEY, CDR2 SMNVEV, per germline (reference sequence). Trimming left V 6 bases short and J 2 bases short, with 14 bases between. The chain combines TRBV27 with TRBJ1-6, with TRBD1 as a possible D gene (5 bases). Sequences were obtained from PBMCs. This receptor was taken from a man between 18 and 35 years old in good health and CMV-seropositive. The DNA of the CDR3 is TGTGCCAGCAGAAAGGGGCCGGACCCCTATAATTCACCCCTCCACTTT. Its protein is CASRKGPDPYNSPLHF.